This T cell receptor beta chain was captured by sequencing in a study of blood T cells in healthy people across ages. Study-wide context: In model experiments, template switching was able to capture about one barcoded beta molecule for every two T cells that were present.

Total RNA amounts of at least 5.5 micrograms were extracted per sample. This clonotype was observed a handful of times. Germline V gene data show CDR1 as LGHDT and CDR2 as YNNKEL (reference sequence). This CDR3 comprises 19 residues. The ends lost 4 bases at V and 9 bases at J; junction bases unmatched: 20. The second PCR ran about 6 to 12 cycles with a sample-barcoded 5' primer and J-beta primers. From the 5' RACE reads, TCRdb called clonotypes with MiXCR, one entry per CDR3 protein. The sample lists roughly 830,000 distinct CDR3 sequences, around 68% occurring once. The sequence was obtained from a man between 25 and 39 years old in good health. The sequencing sample was made of blood. This chain links TRBV3-1 with TRBJ2-1; 11 bases fit TRBD2. The CDR3 reads CASSRRGSGGAGASSEQFF. In DNA form, the CDR3 reads TGTGCCAGCAGCCGACGGGGTAGCGGGGGGGCCGGGGCGTCGAGTGAGCAGTTCTTC.